Following are 8 T cell receptor beta chains from one sample sequenced in a study of regulatory T cells in long-lasting Graves disease. Arm-PCR of CDR3 regions and iRepertoire HTBI primers were the basis on which TCR beta libraries were built. TCRdb re-called the multiplex PCR reads through MiXCR, storing one row per CDR3 protein. The repertoire includes about half a million distinct CDR3 sequences, approximately 23% of them detected once, and approximately 14% sits in the top ten. Time point denoted: persistent/refractory GD, antithyroid drugs over 5 years with positive TRAb. PBMC RNA was the source of the TCR library. Sequences were derived from peripheral blood mononuclear cells (PBMCs), sampled when the disease was refractory, from a patient treated with antithyroid drugs. Source of these receptors: a female donor with Graves disease.

The table lists this clonotype with a few counts. CDR3 bases: TGTGCCTCATCGGGGGGGGGGGCTTCGAGTTCACCCCTCCACTTT. Its protein is CASSGGGASSSPLHF. The V call is TRBV6-1, the J call TRBJ1-6; weak D call: TRBD1 (6 bases). Per the germline V gene, CDR1 is MNHNS and CDR2 is SASEGT. V was cut by 11 bases and J by 9 bases, with 23 bases left in between. The CDR3 totals 15 residues.

The rearrangement uses TRBV9 and TRBJ1-5; no clear D gene. Trimming removed 3 bases at V and 5 bases at J, with 15 bases between. From germline, CDR1 is SGDLS and CDR2 YYNGEE. There are 15 residues in the CDR3. CDR3 nucleotides: TGTGCCAGCAGCGCAAGCGCAGGAGCCCATCAGCCCCAGCATTTT. This sequence encodes CASSASAGAHQPQHF.

This clonotype has ten or more counts. The V and J genes are TRBV28 and TRBJ1-2; D perhaps matches TRBD1 (5 bases). The CDR3 is 15 residues long. From germline, CDR1 is MDHEN and CDR2 SYDVKM. The V gene lost 0 bases and the J gene lost 3 bases, with 11 bases spanning the gap. Written as DNA, the CDR3 is TGTGCCAGCAGTTTATGGGCAGGGCCCTACTATGGCTACACCTTC. Amino acid sequence: CASSLWAGPYYGYTF.

This clonotype was counted between two and nine times. The V call is TRBV20-1, the J call TRBJ2-2; 10 bases line up with TRBD2. From germline, CDR1 is DFQATT and CDR2 SNEGSKA (reference sequence). V lost 3 bases to trimming and J lost 1 base; unmatched junction nucleotides: 2. CDR3 length equals 15 residues. CDR3 DNA sequence: TGCAGTGCTAGTGAGCGGGAGGGGAACACCGGGGAGCTGTTTTTT. It translates to CSASEREGNTGELFF.

This clonotype was observed a few times. The chain carries TRBV5-6 and TRBJ2-5; D is uncertain. From germline, CDR1 is SGHDT and CDR2 YYEEEE. Trimming cost V 4 bases and J 5 bases, with 15 bases left between them. This CDR3 is built from 14 residues. This chain's CDR3 is CASSAVGLGETQYF. In nucleotides, the CDR3 is TGTGCCAGCAGCGCGGTTGGCTTGGGGGAGACCCAGTACTTC. The full variable domain, completed using reference TRBV5-6 and TRBJ2-5, is DAGVTQSPTHLIKTRGQQVTLRCSPKSGHDTVSWYQQALGQGPQFIFQYYEEEERQRGNFPDRFSGHQFPNYSSELNVNALLLGDSALYLCASSAVGLGETQYFGPGTRLLVL.

As concerns this clonotype: One base away lies a much larger clone, so this may be a sequencing read error. The missing conserved phenylalanine or tryptophan at the end of this CDR3 makes a read error likely. The rearrangement links TRBV6-2 or TRBV6-3 to TRBJ1-4; D gene uncertain. V was shortened by 2 bases and J by 8 bases, with 3 bases between the two germline ends. The CDR3 extends over 11 amino acids. CDR1 MNHEY and CDR2 SVGEGT come from the germline V gene. The DNA for the CDR3 is TGTGCCAGCAGTTACGAAGAAAAACTGTTTCTT. It codes for CASSYEEKLFL.

This clonotype turned up a few times. The rearrangement joins TRBV7-2 to TRBJ1-1; 8 bases line up with TRBD1. The CDR3 runs to 15 residues. The V and J ends lost 2 bases and 1 base, in that order; junction bases with no gene match: 3. Germline V lookup: CDR1 SGHTA, CDR2 FQGNSA. The DNA of the CDR3 is TGTGCCAGCAGCTTAATGACAGGGGAGAACACTGAAGCTTTCTTT. Encoded protein: CASSLMTGENTEAFF.

The chain recombines TRBV29-1 with TRBJ2-7, with TRBD1 matching over 8 bases. Germline V gene sequence: CDR1 SQVTM, CDR2 ANQGSEA. This CDR3 contains 13 residues. V lost 6 bases to trimming and J lost 5 bases; unmatched junction nucleotides: 9. The CDR3 nucleotides are TGCAGCGTCGAGACAGGGGAGGAACACGAGCAGTACTTC. It translates to CSVETGEEHEQYF.